This T cell receptor beta chain was recovered during a study of cytomegalovirus exposure and HLA in healthy donors. CDR3 length equals 15 residues. CDR1 SGHTA and CDR2 FQGNSA come from the germline V gene. The ends were cut back, 1 base at V and 3 bases at J, with 10 bases in the middle. Primers for the PCR totalled 60 Vbeta and 13 Jbeta. Here immunoSEQ multiplex PCR was the method, and the copy in TCRdb shows in-frame clones only, minus some. The sample consists of over 100,000 clones, approximately 78% of them appearing once. Unrecorded immune exposures were likely, despite nominal health at sampling.

The chain is built from TRBV7-2 and TRBJ2-4; D is possibly TRBD1 (6 bases). Sequences were obtained from PBMCs. The source is a female donor in good health and CMV-seronegative. This CDR3 is CASSLDRAVKNIQYF. In DNA, the CDR3 is TGTGCCAGCAGCTTAGACAGGGCCGTCAAAAACATTCAGTACTTC. Together with reference TRBV7-2 and TRBJ2-4, the CDR3 gives the full variable domain: GAGVSQSPSNKVTEKGKDVELRCDPISGHTALYWYRQSLGQGLEFLIYFQGNSAPDKSGLPSDRFSAERTGGSVSTLTIQRTQQEDSAVYLCASSLDRAVKNIQYFGAGTRLSVL.